This T cell receptor (beta chain) originates from a study of OX40 agonist ivuxolimab in advanced cancers. V was shortened by 0 bases and J by 1 base, with 12 bases between the two germline ends. The CDR3 runs to 16 residues. Germline CDR1 and CDR2: SGHAT and FQNNGV. Method: immunoSEQ multiplex PCR; TCRdb's copy keeps in-frame clones and lacks some. This table holds about 10,000 clones, roughly three quarters found once. The sequence was collected from an adult with an advanced solid tumor such as melanoma, head and neck, liver or kidney cancer. The specimen was CD4+ or CD8+ T cells sorted from blood, collected in a trial of the OX40 agonist ivuxolimab. The V call is TRBV11-2, the J call TRBJ1-1, with TRBD1 as a possible D gene (6 bases). Here the CDR3 DNA reads TGTGCCAGCAGCTTAGATTTAGGGGGTAGGAACACTGAAGCTTTCTTT. It translates to CASSLDLGGRNTEAFF. The full variable domain, its missing parts supplied by reference TRBV11-2 and TRBJ1-1, is EAGVAQSPRYKIIEKRQSVAFWCNPISGHATLYWYQQILGQGPKLLIQFQNNGVVDDSQLPKDRFSAERLKGVDSTLKIQPAKLEDSAVYLCASSLDLGGRNTEAFFGQGTRLTVV.